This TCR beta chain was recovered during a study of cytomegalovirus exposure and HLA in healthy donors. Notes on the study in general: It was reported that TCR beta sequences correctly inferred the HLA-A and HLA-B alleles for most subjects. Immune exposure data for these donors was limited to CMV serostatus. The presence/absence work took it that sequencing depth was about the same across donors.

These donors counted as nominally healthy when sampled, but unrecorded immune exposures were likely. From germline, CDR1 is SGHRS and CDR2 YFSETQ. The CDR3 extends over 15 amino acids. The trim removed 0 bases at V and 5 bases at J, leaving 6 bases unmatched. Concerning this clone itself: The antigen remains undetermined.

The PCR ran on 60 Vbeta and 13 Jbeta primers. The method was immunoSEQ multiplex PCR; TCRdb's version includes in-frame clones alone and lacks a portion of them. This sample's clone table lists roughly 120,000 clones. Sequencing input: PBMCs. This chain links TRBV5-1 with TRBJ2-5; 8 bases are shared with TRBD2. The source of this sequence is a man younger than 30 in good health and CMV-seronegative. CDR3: CASSLDPGGDETQYF. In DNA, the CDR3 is TGCGCCAGCAGCTTGGATCCGGGGGGGGACGAGACCCAGTACTTC.